This T cell receptor (beta chain) was documented in a study of T cell clones after liver transplantation (dated by TCRdb to between 2019 and 2020). For context, the study as a whole: Samples were obtained from ITN030ST, a randomized trial in which withdrawal of immunosuppression was attempted within 2 years of liver transplantation. Donor-reactive T cell clones were identified by TCRbeta sequencing after a pre-transplant mixed lymphocyte reaction and then tracked in post-transplant blood. Third party-reactive TCRbeta sequences were also identified from pre-transplant MLRs to serve as an antigen-independent comparator for donor-reactive sequences. Three of the eight recipients were HCV-positive; the others were transplanted for non-autoimmune, non-viral indications. The subjects received no induction therapy and were kept on standard immunosuppression until randomization at 12-24 months post-transplant. Tolerance meant complete immunosuppression withdrawal for at least one year without liver enzymes rising beyond twice the upper limit of normal. Blood samples were taken pre-transplant, pre-randomization before withdrawal, and post-randomization after full withdrawal or failed withdrawal. The studied cohort comprised 8 liver transplant recipients, 3 classified as tolerant and 5 as non-tolerant. The study at large found these results: Since no allograft tissue specimens were available, donor-reactive T cells may have migrated into the graft instead of being deleted. Low numbers of available donor cells limited the measurable donor-reactive repertoire in a couple of subjects. In most of the 8 subjects, regardless of tolerance or HCV status, circulating donor-reactive CD4 TCRbeta sequences dropped significantly post-transplant. A greater decline was seen for donor-reactive sequences than for third party-reactive sequences, suggesting partial antigen-specific deletion unrelated to withdrawal success. Once repertoire turnover was taken into account, donor-reactive detection showed a significant reduction for CD4 in 7 of 8 subjects and for CD8 in 8 of 8. The conclusions were considered preliminary, being limited by small, heterogeneous patient numbers and non-standardized post-transplant time points.

Of note for this clone: No antigen is known for it. Base qualities are not at hand, and no much larger clone is one base apart.

Frozen genomic DNA underwent high-throughput TCRbeta CDR3 sequencing by immunoSEQ, including PCR amplification, mapping, bias correction and internal controls. The authors processed their data as follows. Only productive rearrangements were retained, with each unique TCRbeta sequence defined by its CDR3 nucleotide sequence together with its V and J gene. A sequence counted as donor-reactive only if the sequence showed at least 5-fold expansion in CFSE-low cells compared with unstimulated pre-transplant cells and had a frequency of at least 0.01%. To ensure at least 90% detection power, minimum frequency thresholds were set for each subject based on that subject's lowest-template unstimulated sample. Repertoire turnover was measured by Jensen-Shannon divergence between the top 1000 TCRbeta sequences post- and pre-transplant. Changes in detection of donor-reactive sequences were assessed with two-sided Fisher's exact tests. Here the immuneACCESS table is served through TCRdb, limited to in-frame sequences with V and J called. Missing clones are a known gap in these copies; in checked studies unresolved V genes cover under half, and the rest lacks a known reason. The DNA was the basis for D and trimming; V, J and clone size are from that table. Within this sample are 75,000 to 85,000 clones, with approximately 87% of them counted one time only. The ten biggest clones cover approximately 2.8% of the sample.

CDR1 and CDR2 are read off the germline V gene as SGHDN and FVKESK. The CDR3 goes from the cysteine to the phenylalanine over 15 residues. Just CDR3 DNA is preserved here, 45 bases in frame from base 1. At the junction V is shortened by 6 bases and J by 2 bases, with 16 bases in between. Thawed unstimulated PBMCs were stained for CD3, CD4 and CD8 and FACS-sorted into CD3+CD4+ and CD3+CD8+ populations. Randomization to immunosuppression withdrawal applied to every one of the 8 studied subjects. The Qiagen DNeasy Blood and Tissue Kit was used for isolation of genomic DNA. The source is a human patient who received a liver transplant. After a transplant, some T cells may be the graft donor's own cells. Source: CD4+ T cells from blood, taken at the 22-month timepoint. The chain links TRBV14 with TRBJ1-1; a weak D assignment points to TRBD1 (5 bases agree). DNA sequence: TGTGCCAGCAGTCCCGTGGGGGGTTCTAACACTGAAGCTTTCTTT. Protein translation: CASSPVGGSNTEAFF. Where the CDR3 stops, the reference TRBV14 and TRBJ1-1 genes take over; the full variable domain is EAGVTQFPSHSVIEKGQTVTLRCDPISGHDNLYWYRRVMGKEIKFLLHFVKESKQDESGMPNNRFLAERTGGTYSTLKVQPAELEDSGVYFCASSPVGGSNTEAFFGQGTRLTVV.